The 5 T cell receptor beta chains presented below share a single source sample, sequenced in a study of blood T cell repertoires in COVID-19. Some clones are missing from TCRdb's copy, which holds only in-frame ones; the method was immunoSEQ multiplex PCR. The repertoire holds 300,000 to 400,000 clones, with approximately 87% as singletons. The material sequenced was peripheral blood. The receptors were sampled from a woman aged 60-75 years with COVID-19, enrolled during active disease.

The rearrangement links TRBV5-1 to TRBJ2-2; 7 bases match TRBD1. J lost 5 bases, V lost 3 bases, and 13 bases had no gene match. The CDR3 totals 17 residues. The germline V gene encodes CDR1 SGHRS and CDR2 YFSETQ. CDR3 residues: CASSSKGALIDTGELFF. The DNA of the CDR3 is TGCGCCAGCAGCTCAAAGGGGGCGTTGATAGATACCGGGGAGCTGTTTTTT.

The rearrangement uses TRBV20-1 and TRBJ1-4; 9 bases align to TRBD1. The CDR3 has 14 amino acids. Germline CDR1 and CDR2: DFQATT and SNEGSKA (reference sequence). The trim removed 3 bases at V and 7 bases at J, leaving 6 bases unmatched. The CDR3, as DNA: TGCAGTGCTAGTCTCACAGGGGGCAGTGAAAAACTGTTTTTT. As protein: CSASLTGGSEKLFF.

This chain connects TRBV18 to TRBJ1-5; D uncertain. The V and J ends lost 4 bases and 5 bases respectively, with 6 bases between them. CDR3 length: 12 residues. CDR1 is KGHSH, CDR2 LQKENI, per germline. The CDR3 sequence is CASSLPHQPQHF. The CDR3 nucleotides are TGTGCCAGCTCACTTCCTCATCAGCCCCAGCATTTT.

The chain uses TRBV18 and TRBJ2-7; tentatively, D is TRBD1 (6 bases). CDR1 is KGHSH, CDR2 LQKENI, per germline. Trimming left V 2 bases short and J 4 bases short, with 9 bases between. The CDR3 is made up of 13 amino acids. The CDR3 region is CASSPNREYEQYF. The DNA of the CDR3 is TGTGCCAGCTCACCAAACAGGGAGTACGAGCAGTACTTC. Complete variable domain (other parts from reference TRBV18 and TRBJ2-7): NAGVMQNPRHLVRRRGQEARLRCSPMKGHSHVYWYRQLPEEGLKFMVYLQKENIIDESGMPKERFSAEFPKEGPSILRIQQVVRGDSAAYFCASSPNREYEQYFGPGTRLTVT.

The chain is built from TRBV19 and TRBJ2-6; 8 bases map to TRBD1. The V segment lost 7 bases and the J segment 1 base; nucleotides outside the gene matches: 6. The CDR3 runs 16 residues. CDR1 LNHDA and CDR2 SQIVND come from the germline V gene (reference sequence). The DNA for the CDR3 is TGTGCCAGTAAGGACAGGGAGGTATCTGGGGCCAACGTCCTGACTTTC. Amino acid sequence: CASKDREVSGANVLTF.